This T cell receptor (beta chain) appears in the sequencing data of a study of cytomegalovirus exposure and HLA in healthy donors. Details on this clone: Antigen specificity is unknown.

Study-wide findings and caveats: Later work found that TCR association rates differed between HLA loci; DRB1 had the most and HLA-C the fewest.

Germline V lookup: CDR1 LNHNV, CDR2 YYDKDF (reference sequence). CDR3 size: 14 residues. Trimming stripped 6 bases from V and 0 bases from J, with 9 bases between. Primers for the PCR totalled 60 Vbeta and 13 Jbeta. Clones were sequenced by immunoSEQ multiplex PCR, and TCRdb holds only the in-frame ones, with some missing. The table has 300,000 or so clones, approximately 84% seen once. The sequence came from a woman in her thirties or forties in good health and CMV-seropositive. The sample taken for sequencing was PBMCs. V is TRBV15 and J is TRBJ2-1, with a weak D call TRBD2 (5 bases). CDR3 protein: CATRGAGSYNEQFF. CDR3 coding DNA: TGTGCCACCAGGGGTGCGGGCTCCTACAATGAGCAGTTCTTC.